Listed below are T cell receptor beta chains from one sample, sequenced in a study of CD8 T cells in Susac syndrome. TCRdb re-derived calls from the immunoSEQ multiplex PCR reads in MiXCR, one entry per CDR3 protein. Here the sample spans 110,000 to 150,000 distinct CDR3 sequences, around 95% being singletons. Sequenced input: CD4+ T cells from PBMCs. All receptors derive from a human donor with Susac syndrome. CDR3s include the opening cysteine and the closing phenylalanine or tryptophan. D genes are given only for firm matches. Size is omitted from some rows. Given values are once, few, many or a class for expanded clones.

j_gene	d_gene	v_gene	abundance	CDR3aa	CDR3nt
TRBJ1-5	TRBD1	TRBV6-5	NA	CASSSRGDQPQHF	TGTGCCAGCAGTTCCAGGGGGGATCAGCCCCAGCATTTT
TRBJ2-3	NA	TRBV29-1	NA	CSVEGFWESLSTDTQYF	TGCAGCGTTGAAGGATTCTGGGAGTCCCTAAGCACAGATACGCAGTATTTT
TRBJ2-7	NA	TRBV28	once	CASSLRRDYEQYF	TGTGCCAGCAGTTTACGGCGGGACTACGAGCAGTACTTC
TRBJ1-3	NA	TRBV9	NA	CASSVLSEGNTIYF	TGTGCCAGCAGCGTACTCTCAGAAGGAAACACCATATATTTT
TRBJ1-2	NA	TRBV7-2	NA	CASSLNGLGLYTF	TGTGCCAGCAGCTTAAACGGGCTGGGGTTGTACACCTTC
TRBJ1-2	TRBD1	TRBV12-3/TRBV12-4	NA	CASSPRDRANYGYTF	TGTGCCAGCAGTCCCAGGGACAGGGCTAACTATGGCTACACCTTC
TRBJ1-4	NA	TRBV6-2/TRBV6-3	NA	CASSSRISYEEKLFF	TGTGCCAGCAGTTCCCGGATCTCCTATGAGGAAAAACTGTTTTTT
TRBJ1-3	TRBD1	TRBV12-3/TRBV12-4	NA	CASSLADRGLFSTIYF	TGTGCCAGCAGTTTGGCGGACAGGGGTTTGTTCAGCACCATATATTTT
TRBJ2-1	NA	TRBV12-3/TRBV12-4	NA	CASSYRDLYNEQFF	TGTGCCAGCAGTTACAGGGACCTCTACAATGAGCAGTTCTTC
TRBJ1-5	NA	TRBV25-1	NA	CASSAGSNQPQHF	TGTGCCAGCAGTGCGGGTAGCAATCAGCCCCAGCATTTT
TRBJ1-5	NA	TRBV6-2/TRBV6-3	NA	CASSYGSGNQPQHF	TGTGCCAGCAGTTACGGATCAGGGAATCAGCCCCAGCATTTT